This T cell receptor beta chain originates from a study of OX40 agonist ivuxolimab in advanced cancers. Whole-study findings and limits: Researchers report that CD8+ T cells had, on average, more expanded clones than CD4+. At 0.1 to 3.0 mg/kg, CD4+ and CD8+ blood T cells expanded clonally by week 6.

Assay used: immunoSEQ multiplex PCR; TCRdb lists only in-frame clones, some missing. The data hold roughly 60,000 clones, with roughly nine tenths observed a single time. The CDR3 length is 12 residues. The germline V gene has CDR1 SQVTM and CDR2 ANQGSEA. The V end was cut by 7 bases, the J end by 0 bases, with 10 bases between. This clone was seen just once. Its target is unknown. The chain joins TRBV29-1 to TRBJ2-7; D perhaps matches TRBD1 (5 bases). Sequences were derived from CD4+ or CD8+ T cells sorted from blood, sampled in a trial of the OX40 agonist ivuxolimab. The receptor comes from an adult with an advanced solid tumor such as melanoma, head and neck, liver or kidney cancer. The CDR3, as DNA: TGCAGCGCCACACAGGACTCCTACGAGCAGTACTTC. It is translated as CSATQDSYEQYF.